This passage covers 25 T cell receptor beta chains from one sample sequenced in a study of blood T cells in healthy people across ages. Through a sample-barcoded 5' primer and a J-beta primer mix, a second PCR was run for roughly 7 to 12 cycles. TCRdb processed the 5' RACE reads anew with MiXCR; each CDR3 protein has one entry. The table shows 1.5 million to 2 million distinct CDR3 sequences, with approximately 40% occurring only once. Sequences were obtained from blood. The receptors shown here come from a human donor in good health.

The rearrangement uses TRBV4-2 and TRBJ2-4; 7 nucleotides match TRBD1. The end of the DNA is better explained by TRBJ2-7, so the J call may be wrong. Germline V gene data show CDR1 as LGHNA and CDR2 as YNFKEQ. The CDR3 runs 15 residues. DNA of the CDR3: TGTGCCAGCAGCTCCGGACAGGCGATCACCTACGAGCAGTACTTC. Encoded protein: CASSSGQAITYEQYF.

The chain combines TRBV2 with TRBJ1-1, with a weak D call TRBD1 (5 bases). V lost 4 bases and J 1 base, leaving 10 bases between the germline ends. This CDR3 is built from 14 residues. Germline CDR1 SNHLY, CDR2 FYNNEI. CDR3 loop: CASSGQGPNTEAFF. DNA of the CDR3: TGTGCCAGCAGTGGGCAGGGTCCGAACACTGAAGCTTTCTTT.

This clonotype was found once. The rearrangement links TRBV3-1 to TRBJ1-6; a weak D match, TRBD1 (5 bases). This CDR3 is built from 15 residues. CDR1 LGHDT and CDR2 YNNKEL come from the germline V gene (reference sequence). V lost 3 bases, J lost 3 bases, and 9 bases lay in between. CDR3 protein: CASSHRQSYNSPLHF. Written as DNA, the CDR3 is TGTGCCAGCAGCCACAGACAGAGCTATAATTCACCCCTCCACTTT.

This sequence joins TRBV6-6 and TRBJ1-2; 8 bases map to TRBD1. Losses at the gene ends were 5 bases for V and 0 bases for J; bases not matched to a gene: 5. CDR3 size: 15 residues. CDR1 is MNHNY and CDR2 is SVGAGI in the germline V gene (reference sequence). The CDR3 coding sequence is TGTGCCAGCAGTGCCAGGACAGGGACTAACTATGGCTACACCTTC. Its translation: CASSARTGTNYGYTF.

This clonotype was seen more than once but under ten times. The V and J genes are TRBV6-1 and TRBJ2-4; 7 bases fit TRBD2. The end of the DNA is better explained by TRBJ2-7, so the J call may be wrong. The CDR3 contains 13 residues. CDR1 and CDR2 (germline): MNHNS, SASEGT. CDR3 in DNA: TGTGCCAGCAACGGGGGGTATCGGAACGAGCAGTACTTC. This translates into CASNGGYRNEQYF.

The CDR3 protein is CASSQVGQAGSYEQYF. For the CDR3, the DNA is TGTGCCAGCAGCCAAGTGGGGCAGGCCGGCTCCTACGAGCAGTACTTC. This chain links TRBV3-1 with TRBJ2-5; tentatively, D is TRBD1 (5 bases). The J call may be faulty, since TRBJ2-7 better matches the DNA end. The length of the CDR3 is 16 residues. Germline V gene data show CDR1 as LGHDT and CDR2 as YNNKEL (reference sequence).

The chain is built from TRBV20-1 and TRBJ1-6, with D possibly being TRBD1 (5 bases). The CDR3 sequence is 15 residues long. Deletions cut 4 bases from V and 9 bases from J, with 19 bases between. Germline V CDR1 and CDR2: DFQATT, SNEGSKA (reference sequence). The CDR3: CSAIRQGPYGSPLHF. Here the CDR3 DNA reads TGCAGTGCTATCCGTCAGGGCCCCTATGGTTCACCCCTCCACTTT.

The chain carries TRBV27 and TRBJ2-3; 9 bases are a match to TRBD2. The CDR3 is made up of 15 amino acids. The J segment lost 6 bases and the V segment lost 6 bases, leaving 10 bases of the junction unmatched. CDR1 is MNHEY, CDR2 SMNVEV, per germline (reference sequence). The CDR3 spells CASSLAGGPLDTQYF. CDR3 bases: TGTGCCAGCAGCCTCGCGGGGGGGCCGCTTGATACGCAGTATTTT.

This chain uses TRBV6-5 with TRBJ2-2; D not certain. Per the germline V gene, CDR1 is MNHEY and CDR2 is SVGAGI. V was shortened by 7 bases and J by 2 bases, with 11 bases between the two germline ends. CDR3 length: 14 residues. DNA for the CDR3: TGTGCCAGCATTGGACGGCTTAACACCGGGGAGCTGTTTTTT. As protein: CASIGRLNTGELFF.

This clonotype turned up a few times. V gene TRBV29-1 combines with J gene TRBJ2-3; D unclear. There are 13 residues in the CDR3. In germline, CDR1 is SQVTM, CDR2 ANQGSEA. Trimming removed 6 bases from V and 0 bases from J, with 10 bases in between. The CDR3 here is CSVDPGSTDTQYF. In nucleotides, the CDR3 is TGCAGCGTCGACCCGGGCAGCACAGATACGCAGTATTTT.

This clonotype was counted only a few times. The chain carries TRBV7-2 and TRBJ2-5; 11 bases align to TRBD2. Gene TRBJ2-7 matches the end of the DNA better, so the J call may be wrong. The CDR3 is 15 amino acids. Germline values: CDR1 SGHTA, CDR2 FQGNSA. CDR3 DNA sequence: TGTGCCAGCAGCTTAGCCCTAGCGGGGGGAAGCGAGCAGTACTTC. This translates into CASSLALAGGSEQYF.

The chain uses TRBV12-3 or TRBV12-4 and TRBJ1-5, with D tentatively TRBD1 (5 bases). V gave up 2 bases and J gave up 4 bases, with 15 bases separating them. This CDR3 comprises 16 residues. CDR3 coding DNA: TGTGCCAGCAGTTTAATCTTCGACAGCCGAAATCAGCCCCAGCATTTT. This encodes CASSLIFDSRNQPQHF.

This clonotype occurred a few times. The chain links TRBV12-3 or TRBV12-4 to TRBJ1-1; maybe TRBD1 (6 bases). The length of the CDR3 is 11 residues. Trimming removed 5 bases at V and 9 bases at J, with 10 bases between. CDR3 residues: CASSPGVQAFF. The DNA of the CDR3 is TGTGCCAGCAGTCCAGGGGTCCAAGCTTTCTTT.

The chain recombines TRBV7-9 with TRBJ2-5; TRBD2 agrees at 9 bases. V trimming: 4 bases; J trimming: 6 bases; junction bases outside the gene matches: 9. This CDR3 is built from 15 residues. From germline, CDR1 is SEHNR and CDR2 FQNEAQ (reference sequence). CDR3 sequence (DNA): TGTGCCAGCAGCTCCAGCGGGGGGTACGGGAAGACCCAGTACTTC. It codes for CASSSSGGYGKTQYF.

This clonotype was observed at least ten times. This sequence joins TRBV29-1 and TRBJ2-7, with 10 bases identical to TRBD2. Per germline, CDR1 SQVTM and CDR2 ANQGSEA. Trimming cost V 6 bases and J 6 bases; bases outside gene matches: 8. This CDR3 is 13 amino acids long. The CDR3 sequence is CSVLAGGAGEQYF. The CDR3 DNA reads TGCAGCGTATTAGCGGGGGGTGCGGGCGAGCAGTACTTC.

V is TRBV7-9 and J is TRBJ2-7; 9 bases line up with TRBD2. The germline CDR1 and CDR2 sequences are SEHNR and FQNEAQ (reference sequence). CDR3 length: 14 amino acids. With V trimmed by 4 bases and J by 5 bases, 6 bases remained unmatched. CDR3 sequence (DNA): TGTGCCAGCAGCTCCTCCGGGACTAGCAACGAGCAGTACTTC. Amino acids: CASSSSGTSNEQYF.

The CDR3 loop is CASSLRRGAANTGELFF. The CDR3 DNA is TGTGCCAGCAGCTTAAGGCGGGGGGCTGCGAACACCGGGGAGCTGTTTTTT. The V gene is TRBV7-6, the J gene TRBJ2-2; 8 nucleotides match TRBD2. Germline CDR1 and CDR2: SGHVS and FNYEAQ. CDR3 length: 17 residues. The V segment lost 2 bases and the J segment 0 bases; nucleotides outside the gene matches: 5.

This sequence joins TRBV6-5 and TRBJ2-1; D gene unclear. The V end lost 6 bases, the J end lost 9 bases, and 15 bases lay between the germline ends. This CDR3 has 13 amino acids. CDR1 and CDR2 (germline): MNHEY, SVGAGI. This CDR3 is CASRPDATREQFF. In DNA, the CDR3 is TGTGCCAGCAGGCCCGATGCGACGCGTGAGCAGTTCTTC.

Comment on this clonotype: Relative to the germline gene, one junction end is altered; a read error may explain this. This rearrangement joins TRBV9 to TRBJ2-2, with a possible D match to TRBD2 (5 bases). Germline V gives CDR1 SGDLS, CDR2 YYNGEE. This CDR3 is 15 amino acids long. The CDR3 sequence: CASSVGRLNTGEPFF. The CDR3 region has the DNA TGTGCCAGCAGCGTAGGCCGCCTAAACACCGGGGAGCCGTTTTTT.

V is TRBV4-1 and J is TRBJ1-6, with D perhaps matching TRBD1 (5 bases). Germline loops: CDR1 MGHRA, CDR2 YSYEKL. The CDR3 sequence is 17 residues long. Trimming took 0 bases from V and 9 from J, leaving 18 bases between them. The CDR3 DNA reads as TGCGCCAGCAGCCAAGATTGGAGGGGAAGGAATGGTTCACCCCTCCACTTT. Amino acids: CASSQDWRGRNGSPLHF.

The rearrangement uses TRBV12-3 or TRBV12-4 and TRBJ1-2; 7 nucleotides line up with TRBD1. With V trimmed by 4 bases and J by 1 base, 3 bases remained unmatched. This CDR3 is 14 amino acids long. CDR3 in amino acids: CASSWDSRNYGYTF. The DNA for the CDR3 is TGTGCCAGCAGTTGGGACAGCCGTAACTATGGCTACACCTTC.

This chain connects TRBV20-1 to TRBJ1-2; TRBD1 is a possible D gene (5 bases). The ends were cut back, 5 bases at V and 8 bases at J, with 12 bases in the middle. Germline V gene lookup returns CDR1 DFQATT and CDR2 SNEGSKA (reference sequence). This CDR3 comprises 11 residues. The CDR3 loop reads CSARDWRGYTF. The CDR3 DNA reads TGCAGTGCTCGGGACTGGAGGGGCTACACCTTC.

Many counts were recorded for this clonotype. Here the CDR3 DNA reads TGCGCCAGCAGCCCCTTGGGGGGTTCCTACAATGAGCAGTTCTTC. It codes for CASSPLGGSYNEQFF. The V call is TRBV4-3, the J call TRBJ2-1; a possible D gene is TRBD2 (6 bases). The V gene lost 4 bases and the J gene lost 1 base, with 11 bases spanning the gap. This CDR3 is built from 15 residues. Per the germline V gene, CDR1 is LGHNA and CDR2 is YSLEER.

This chain links TRBV5-1 with TRBJ2-1; tentative D call: TRBD2 (6 bases). The CDR3 extends over 16 amino acids. The germline V gene has CDR1 SGHRS and CDR2 YFSETQ. V lost 3 bases to trimming and J lost 0 bases, with 13 bases between them. The CDR3 DNA is TGCGCCAGCAGCTCCGAGGAGGGTTTCTCCTACAATGAGCAGTTCTTC. This codes for CASSSEEGFSYNEQFF.

The chain uses TRBV6-5 and TRBJ1-4, with D maybe TRBD1 (5 bases). The CDR3 runs to 15 residues. V dropped 5 bases and J dropped 10 bases, with 20 bases sitting between them. Germline CDR1 and CDR2: MNHEY and SVGAGI. CDR3 protein: CASSPSPGAGGKLFF. As DNA, the CDR3 is TGTGCCAGCAGTCCTAGCCCCGGGGCTGGAGGAAAACTGTTTTTT.